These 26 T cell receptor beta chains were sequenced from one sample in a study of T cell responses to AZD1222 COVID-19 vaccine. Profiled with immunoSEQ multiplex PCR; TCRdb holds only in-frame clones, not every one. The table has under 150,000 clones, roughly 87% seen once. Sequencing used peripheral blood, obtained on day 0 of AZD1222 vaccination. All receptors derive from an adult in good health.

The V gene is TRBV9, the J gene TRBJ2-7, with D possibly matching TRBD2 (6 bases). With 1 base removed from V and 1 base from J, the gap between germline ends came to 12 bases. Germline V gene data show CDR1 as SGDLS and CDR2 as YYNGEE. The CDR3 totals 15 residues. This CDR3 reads CASSVLGSGSYEQYF. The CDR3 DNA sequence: TGTGCCAGCAGCGTACTAGGGAGCGGGTCCTACGAGCAGTACTTC.

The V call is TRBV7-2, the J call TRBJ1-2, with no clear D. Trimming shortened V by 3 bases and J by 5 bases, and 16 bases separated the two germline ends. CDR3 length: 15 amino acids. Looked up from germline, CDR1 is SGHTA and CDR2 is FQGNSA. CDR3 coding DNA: TGTGCCAGCAGCTTGCAATCGGGAGGACTATATGGCTACACCTTC. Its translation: CASSLQSGGLYGYTF.

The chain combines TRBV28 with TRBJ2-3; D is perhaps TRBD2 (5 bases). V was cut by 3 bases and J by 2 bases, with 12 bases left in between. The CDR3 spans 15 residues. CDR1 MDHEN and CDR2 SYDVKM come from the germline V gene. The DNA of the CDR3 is TGTGCCAGCAGTTTTGGAGGACCCTCCACAGATACGCAGTATTTT. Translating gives CASSFGGPSTDTQYF.

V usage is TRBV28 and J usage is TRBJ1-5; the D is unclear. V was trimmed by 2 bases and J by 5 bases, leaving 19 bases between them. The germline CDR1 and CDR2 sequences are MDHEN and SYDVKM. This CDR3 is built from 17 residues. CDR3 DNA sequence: TGTGCCAGCAGTTTAACCATGGAGGAGGAGCTGGATCAGCCCCAGCATTTT. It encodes CASSLTMEEELDQPQHF.

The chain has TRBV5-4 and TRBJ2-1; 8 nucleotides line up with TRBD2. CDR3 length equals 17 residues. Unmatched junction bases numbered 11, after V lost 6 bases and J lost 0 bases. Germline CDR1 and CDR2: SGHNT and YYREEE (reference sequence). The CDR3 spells CASKPAGAMGSYNEQFF. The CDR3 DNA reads TGTGCCAGCAAACCAGCGGGAGCTATGGGCTCCTACAATGAGCAGTTCTTC.

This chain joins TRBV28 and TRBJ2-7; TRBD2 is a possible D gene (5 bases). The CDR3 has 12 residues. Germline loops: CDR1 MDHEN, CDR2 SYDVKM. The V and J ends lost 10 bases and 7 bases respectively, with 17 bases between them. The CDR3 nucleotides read TGTGCCACCGGACTGATGCGTGGTGAGCAGTACTTC. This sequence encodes CATGLMRGEQYF.

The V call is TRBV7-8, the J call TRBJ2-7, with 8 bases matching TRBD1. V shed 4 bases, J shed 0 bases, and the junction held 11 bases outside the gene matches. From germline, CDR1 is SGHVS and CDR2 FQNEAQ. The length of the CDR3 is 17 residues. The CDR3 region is CASSSPGQAIDSYEQYF. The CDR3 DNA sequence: TGTGCCAGCAGCTCACCGGGACAGGCTATCGACTCCTACGAGCAGTACTTC.

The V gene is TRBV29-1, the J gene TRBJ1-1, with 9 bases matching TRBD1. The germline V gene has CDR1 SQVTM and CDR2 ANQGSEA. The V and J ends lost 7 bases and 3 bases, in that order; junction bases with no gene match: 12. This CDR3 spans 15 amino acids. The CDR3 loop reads CSAKGQGVFHTEAFF. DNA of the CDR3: TGCAGCGCCAAGGGACAGGGAGTGTTTCACACTGAAGCTTTCTTT.

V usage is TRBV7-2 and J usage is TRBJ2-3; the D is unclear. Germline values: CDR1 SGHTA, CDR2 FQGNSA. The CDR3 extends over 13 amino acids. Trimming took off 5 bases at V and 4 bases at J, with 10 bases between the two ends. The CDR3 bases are TGTGCCAGCAGCCCACACCAGGCAGATACGCAGTATTTT. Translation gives CASSPHQADTQYF.

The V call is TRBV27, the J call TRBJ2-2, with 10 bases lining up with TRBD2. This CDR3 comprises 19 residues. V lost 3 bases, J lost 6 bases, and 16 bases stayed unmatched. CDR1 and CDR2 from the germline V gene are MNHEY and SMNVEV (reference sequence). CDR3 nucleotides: TGTGCCAGCAGTTTTCTCCACAATTACCTAGCGGGAGAGCCCGGGGAGCTGTTTTTT. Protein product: CASSFLHNYLAGEPGELFF.

In DNA, the CDR3 is TGCGCCAGCAGCCAAGACAGGGTCAACGTGGATGAAAAACTGTTTTTT. This encodes CASSQDRVNVDEKLFF. The chain is built from TRBV4-1 and TRBJ1-4; maybe TRBD1 (5 bases). The V and J ends lost 0 bases and 6 bases respectively, with 14 bases between them. The CDR3 runs to 16 residues. The germline V gene has CDR1 MGHRA and CDR2 YSYEKL.

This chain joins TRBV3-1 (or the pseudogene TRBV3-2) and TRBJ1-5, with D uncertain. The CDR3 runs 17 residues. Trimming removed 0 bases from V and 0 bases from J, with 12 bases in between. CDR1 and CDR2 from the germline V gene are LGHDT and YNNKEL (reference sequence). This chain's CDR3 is CASSQDPTHTSNQPQHF. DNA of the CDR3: TGTGCCAGCAGCCAAGACCCGACTCACACTAGCAATCAGCCCCAGCATTTT.

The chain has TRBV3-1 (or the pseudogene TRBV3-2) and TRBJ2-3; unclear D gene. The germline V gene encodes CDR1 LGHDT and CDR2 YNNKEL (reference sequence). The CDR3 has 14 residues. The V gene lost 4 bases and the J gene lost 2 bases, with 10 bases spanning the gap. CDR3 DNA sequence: TGTGCCAGCAGCCCGATGGCTATCACAGATACGCAGTATTTT. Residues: CASSPMAITDTQYF.

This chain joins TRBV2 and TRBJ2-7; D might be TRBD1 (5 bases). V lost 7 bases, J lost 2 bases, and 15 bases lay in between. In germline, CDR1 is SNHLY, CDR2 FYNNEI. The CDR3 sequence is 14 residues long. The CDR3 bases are TGTGCCAGCACCCTGACAGTTACCGCCTACGAGCAGTACTTC. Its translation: CASTLTVTAYEQYF.

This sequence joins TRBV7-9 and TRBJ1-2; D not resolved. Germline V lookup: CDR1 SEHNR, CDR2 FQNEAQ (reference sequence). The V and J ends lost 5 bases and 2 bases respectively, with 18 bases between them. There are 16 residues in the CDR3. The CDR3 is CASSTKQSTPNYGYTF. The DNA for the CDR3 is TGTGCCAGCAGCACCAAACAGTCCACCCCGAACTATGGCTACACCTTC.

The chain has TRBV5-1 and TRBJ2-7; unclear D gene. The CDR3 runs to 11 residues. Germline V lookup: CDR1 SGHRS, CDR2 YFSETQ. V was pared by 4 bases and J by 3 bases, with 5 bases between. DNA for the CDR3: TGCGCCAGCAGCGGGAACTACGAGCAGTACTTC. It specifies CASSGNYEQYF.

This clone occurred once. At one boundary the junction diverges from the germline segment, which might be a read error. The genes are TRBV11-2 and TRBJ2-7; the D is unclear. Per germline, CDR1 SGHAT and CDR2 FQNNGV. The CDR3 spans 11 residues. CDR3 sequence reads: CASRWGYEQYF. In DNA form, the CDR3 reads TGTGCAAGCAGGTGGGGCTACGAGCAGTACTTC.

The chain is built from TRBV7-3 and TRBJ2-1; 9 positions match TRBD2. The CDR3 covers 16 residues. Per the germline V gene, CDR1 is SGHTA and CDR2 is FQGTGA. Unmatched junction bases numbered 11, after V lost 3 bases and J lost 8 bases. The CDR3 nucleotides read TGTGCCAGCAGCTTGGGGTCGGCGGGAGGGATAGATGAGCAGTTCTTC. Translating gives CASSLGSAGGIDEQFF. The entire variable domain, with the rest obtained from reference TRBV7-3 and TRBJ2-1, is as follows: GAGVSQTPSNKVTEKGKYVELRCDPISGHTALYWYRQSLGQGPEFLIYFQGTGAADDSGLPNDRFFAVRPEGSVSTLKIQRTERGDSAVYLCASSLGSAGGIDEQFFGPGTRLTVL.

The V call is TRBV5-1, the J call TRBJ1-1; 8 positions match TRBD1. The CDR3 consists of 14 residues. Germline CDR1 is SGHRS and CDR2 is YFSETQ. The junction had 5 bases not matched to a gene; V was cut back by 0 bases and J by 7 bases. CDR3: CASSLVAGGDEAFF. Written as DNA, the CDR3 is TGCGCCAGCAGCTTGGTTGCAGGGGGCGATGAAGCTTTCTTT.

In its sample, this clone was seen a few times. The CDR3, as DNA: TGTGCCAGCAGTGGACGGCTAGCGGCTTACAATGAGCAGTTCTTC. Residues: CASSGRLAAYNEQFF. The chain carries TRBV2 and TRBJ2-1; TRBD2 agrees at 7 bases. With 4 bases clipped from V and 4 bases from J, the junction kept 7 bases outside the gene matches. Germline-derived CDR1 and CDR2 are SNHLY and FYNNEI. The CDR3 is 15 residues long.

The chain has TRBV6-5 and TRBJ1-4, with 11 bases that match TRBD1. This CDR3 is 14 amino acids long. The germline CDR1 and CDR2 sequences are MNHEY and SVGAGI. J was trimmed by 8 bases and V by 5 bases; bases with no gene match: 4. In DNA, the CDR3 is TGTGCCAGCAGTCAGGACAGGGGGCGCGAAAAACTGTTTTTT. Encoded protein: CASSQDRGREKLFF.

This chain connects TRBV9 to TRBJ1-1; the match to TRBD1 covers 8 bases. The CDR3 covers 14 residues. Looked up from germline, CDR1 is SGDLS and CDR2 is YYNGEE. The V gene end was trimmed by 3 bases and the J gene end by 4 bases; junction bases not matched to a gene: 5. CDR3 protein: CASSAVDRGTEAFF. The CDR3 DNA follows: TGTGCCAGCAGCGCTGTAGACAGGGGCACTGAAGCTTTCTTT.

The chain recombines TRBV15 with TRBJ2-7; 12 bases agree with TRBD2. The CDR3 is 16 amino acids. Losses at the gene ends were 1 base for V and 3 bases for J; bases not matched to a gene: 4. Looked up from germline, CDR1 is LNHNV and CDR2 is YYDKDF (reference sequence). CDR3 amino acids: CATSRALAGGSYEQYF. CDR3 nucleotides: TGTGCCACCAGCAGAGCTCTAGCGGGAGGGAGCTACGAGCAGTACTTC.

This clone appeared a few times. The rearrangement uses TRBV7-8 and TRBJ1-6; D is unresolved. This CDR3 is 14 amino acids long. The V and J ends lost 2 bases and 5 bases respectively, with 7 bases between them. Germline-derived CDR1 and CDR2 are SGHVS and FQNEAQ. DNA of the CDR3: TGTGCCAGCAGCTTAAAACACGATAATTCACCCCTCCACTTT. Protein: CASSLKHDNSPLHF. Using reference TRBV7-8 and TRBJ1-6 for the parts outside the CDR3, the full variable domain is GAGVSQSPRYKVAKRGQDVALRCDPISGHVSLFWYQQALGQGPEFLTYFQNEAQLDKSGLPSDRFFAERPEGSVSTLKIQRTQQEDSAVYLCASSLKHDNSPLHFGNGTRLTVT.

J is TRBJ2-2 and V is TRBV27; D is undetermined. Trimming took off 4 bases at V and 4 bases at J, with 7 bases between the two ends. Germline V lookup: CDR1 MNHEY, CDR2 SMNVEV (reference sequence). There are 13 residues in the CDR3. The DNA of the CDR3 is TGTGCCAGCAGTTACGGAAGCACCGGGGAGCTGTTTTTT. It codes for CASSYGSTGELFF.

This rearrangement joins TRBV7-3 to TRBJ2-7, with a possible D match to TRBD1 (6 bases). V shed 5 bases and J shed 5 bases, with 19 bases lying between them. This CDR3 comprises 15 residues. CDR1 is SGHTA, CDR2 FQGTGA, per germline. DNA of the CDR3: TGTGCCAGCAGCCCAAACGGGGACAACCTTAACGAGCAGTACTTC. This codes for CASSPNGDNLNEQYF. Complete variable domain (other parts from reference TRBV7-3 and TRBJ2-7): GAGVSQTPSNKVTEKGKYVELRCDPISGHTALYWYRQSLGQGPEFLIYFQGTGAADDSGLPNDRFFAVRPEGSVSTLKIQRTERGDSAVYLCASSPNGDNLNEQYFGPGTRLTVT.